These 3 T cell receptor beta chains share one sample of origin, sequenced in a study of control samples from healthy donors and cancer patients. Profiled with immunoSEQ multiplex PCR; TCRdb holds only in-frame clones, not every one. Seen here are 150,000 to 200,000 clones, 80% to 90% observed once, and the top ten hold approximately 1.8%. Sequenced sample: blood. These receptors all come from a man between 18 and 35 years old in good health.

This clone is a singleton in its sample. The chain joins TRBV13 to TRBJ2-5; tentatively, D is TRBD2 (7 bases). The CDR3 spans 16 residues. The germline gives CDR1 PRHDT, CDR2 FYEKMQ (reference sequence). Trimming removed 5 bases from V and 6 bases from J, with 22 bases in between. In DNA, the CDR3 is TGTGCCAGCAGCCCTCTAGGGGGAGGGGTTCGGCAGACCCAGTACTTC. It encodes CASSPLGGGVRQTQYF.

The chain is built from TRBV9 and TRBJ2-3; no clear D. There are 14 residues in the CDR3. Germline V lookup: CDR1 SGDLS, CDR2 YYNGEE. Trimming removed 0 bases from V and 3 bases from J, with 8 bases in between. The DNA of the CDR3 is TGTGCCAGCAGCGTAGATGGTGCGACAGATACGCAGTATTTT. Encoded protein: CASSVDGATDTQYF. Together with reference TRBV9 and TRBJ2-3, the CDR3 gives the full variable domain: DSGVTQTPKHLITATGQRVTLRCSPRSGDLSVYWYQQSLDQGLQFLIQYYNGEERAKGNILERFSAQQFPDLHSELNLSSLELGDSALYFCASSVDGATDTQYFGPGTRLTVL.

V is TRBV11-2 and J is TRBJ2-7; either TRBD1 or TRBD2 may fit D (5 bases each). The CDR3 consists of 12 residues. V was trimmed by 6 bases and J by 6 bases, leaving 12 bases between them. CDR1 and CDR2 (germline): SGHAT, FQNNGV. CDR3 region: CASRSEGSEQYF. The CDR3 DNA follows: TGTGCCAGCAGGAGTGAGGGGAGCGAGCAGTACTTC.